The rows below give T cell receptor beta chains drawn from one sample of a study of T cells after posttransplantation cyclophosphamide. Sequencing was performed with immunoSEQ multiplex PCR; in TCRdb, only in-frame clones are kept and a portion is missing. The profile covers approximately 47,000 clones, with 92% appearing a single time and less than 3.5% taken by the ten largest. Sequencing was done on a sample of PBMCs. These receptors all stem from a woman between 50 and 59 years old in good health and a related stem cell transplant donor. The CDR3 runs from the conserved cysteine through the conserved F or W. Each record gives: V gene, J gene, D gene, clone size, CDR3 length, CDR3 DNA, CDR3 protein. A D gene is named only where the DNA matches it firmly. For some rows the clone size is stated as once, few or many, or as a class when expanded; others skip it.

V: TRBV7-2
J: TRBJ2-7
D: TRBD2
size: NA
length: 17
DNA: TGTGCCAGCAGCTTATCGACTAGCGGCATCTTGAACTACGAGCAGTACTTC
CDR3: CASSLSTSGILNYEQYF

V: TRBV28
J: TRBJ2-5
D: NA
size: NA
length: 13
DNA: TGTGCCAGCAGCGAATGGAGGGCCGAGACCCAGTACTTC
CDR3: CASSEWRAETQYF

V: TRBV7-9
J: TRBJ2-3
D: NA
size: NA
length: 14
DNA: TGTGCCAGCAGCCCCCTGGCCGCGGCAGATACGCAGTATTTT
CDR3: CASSPLAAADTQYF

V: TRBV7-9
J: TRBJ1-4
D: TRBD1
size: NA
length: 14
DNA: TGTGCCAGCAGCCTACCGGGGACAGGGCGAAAACTGTTTTTT
CDR3: CASSLPGTGRKLFF

V: TRBV5-6
J: TRBJ1-3
D: NA
size: once
length: 15
DNA: TGTGCCAGCAGTTCCACCCCGGTATCTGGAAACACCATATATTTT
CDR3: CASSSTPVSGNTIYF

V: TRBV10-1
J: TRBJ2-3
D: TRBD2
size: NA
length: 17
DNA: TGCGCCAGCAGTGACGGAGTAGCGGGGACACGCACAGATACGCAGTATTTT
CDR3: CASSDGVAGTRTDTQYF

V: TRBV7-9
J: TRBJ1-3
D: TRBD1
size: NA
length: 15
DNA: TGTGCCAGCAGCCTTGACAGGGGGCTTGGAAACACCATATATTTT
CDR3: CASSLDRGLGNTIYF

V: TRBV4-1
J: TRBJ2-7
D: NA
size: NA
length: 11
DNA: TGCGCCAGCAGCGAAGGGGCCGAGCAGTACTTC
CDR3: CASSEGAEQYF

V: TRBV18
J: TRBJ2-7
D: TRBD2
size: NA
length: 19
DNA: TGTGCCAGCTCACCAACCTTATCCGGGACTAGCGGGAGATCCTACGAGCAGTACTTC
CDR3: CASSPTLSGTSGRSYEQYF

V: TRBV6-4
J: TRBJ1-1
D: NA
size: NA
length: 15
DNA: TGTGCCAGCAGGCCCGGGATAGGGGAGGACACTGAAGCTTTCTTT
CDR3: CASRPGIGEDTEAFF

V: TRBV12-5
J: TRBJ2-3
D: NA
size: NA
length: 15
DNA: TGTGCTAGTGCCCGAGGGGGGGCCCTGCCGAGTACGCAGTATTTT
CDR3: CASARGGALPSTQYF

V: TRBV7-9
J: TRBJ2-3
D: NA
size: NA
length: 18
DNA: TGTGCCAGCAGCTTACCCTCCGGGGTTGCTAGCGGCACAGATACGCAGTATTTT
CDR3: CASSLPSGVASGTDTQYF

V: TRBV7-9
J: TRBJ2-2
D: TRBD1
size: NA
length: 13
DNA: TGTGCCAGCAGGGGGACAGTCACCGGGGAGCTGTTTTTT
CDR3: CASRGTVTGELFF

V: TRBV5-6
J: TRBJ1-6
D: TRBD1
size: NA
length: 15
DNA: TGTGCCAGCAGCTTGGGACAGGGGTCAGGGTCACCCCTCCACTTT
CDR3: CASSLGQGSGSPLHF

V: TRBV7-8
J: TRBJ1-2
D: NA
size: NA
length: 13
DNA: TGTGCCAGCAGCTTAGCGCGTGCTTTAGGCTACACCTTC
CDR3: CASSLARALGYTF

V: TRBV5-6
J: TRBJ1-5
D: TRBD1
size: NA
length: 16
DNA: TGTGCCAGCAGCTTGACAGGGGGGGATAGCAATCAGCCCCAGCATTTT
CDR3: CASSLTGGDSNQPQHF

V: TRBV14
J: TRBJ1-2
D: TRBD1
size: once
length: 16
DNA: TGTGCCAGCAGCCAAGGGGACAGGTCATTTTACTATGGCTACACCTTC
CDR3: CASSQGDRSFYYGYTF

V: TRBV30
J: TRBJ2-2
D: TRBD2
size: NA
length: 14
DNA: TGTGCCTGGCAAGGGACTAGCCAGATAGGGGAGCTGTTTTTT
CDR3: CAWQGTSQIGELFF

V: TRBV7-2
J: TRBJ2-2
D: NA
size: NA
length: 15
DNA: TGTGCCAGCAGCTTAGGCCCTCGGGATTTCGGGGAGCTGTTTTTT
CDR3: CASSLGPRDFGELFF

V: TRBV5-1
J: TRBJ2-7
D: NA
size: NA
length: 18
DNA: TGCGCCAGCAACCCTTACTACCCCTCGACGGCCCCCTCCTACGAGCAGTACTTC
CDR3: CASNPYYPSTAPSYEQYF

V: TRBV19
J: TRBJ1-2
D: TRBD1
size: NA
length: 14
DNA: TGTGCCAGTAGTATCGGGACAGGGGACTATGGCTACACCTTC
CDR3: CASSIGTGDYGYTF

V: TRBV9
J: TRBJ2-1
D: TRBD1
size: NA
length: 15
DNA: TGTGCCAGCAGCGGGGGGGACAGGGCGTACAATGAGCAGTTCTTC
CDR3: CASSGGDRAYNEQFF

V: TRBV7-9
J: TRBJ1-2
D: NA
size: NA
length: 12
DNA: TGTGCCAGCAGCCCCACGTGGGAGGCCTACACCTTC
CDR3: CASSPTWEAYTF

V: TRBV19
J: TRBJ1-4
D: NA
size: NA
length: 16
DNA: TGTGCCACCCTCGACAGGCCCGAACCGACTAATGAAAAACTGTTTTTT
CDR3: CATLDRPEPTNEKLFF

V: TRBV28
J: TRBJ2-3
D: TRBD2
size: NA
length: 16
DNA: TGTGCCAGCAGTCCCGGGACTAGCGGGGGCACAGATACGCAGTATTTT
CDR3: CASSPGTSGGTDTQYF

V: TRBV10-3
J: TRBJ2-2
D: NA
size: NA
length: 16
DNA: TGTGCCACCAGATTGACGGGGGGCGCGAACACCGGGGAGCTGTTTTTT
CDR3: CATRLTGGANTGELFF

V: TRBV5-1
J: TRBJ1-1
D: NA
size: NA
length: 16
DNA: TGCGCCAGCAGCTTTTCCCTTGGGGGGTTGCGCACTGAAGCTTTCTTT
CDR3: CASSFSLGGLRTEAFF

V: TRBV2
J: TRBJ2-7
D: TRBD1
size: NA
length: 16
DNA: TGTGCCAGCAGTCGAATACAGGGGGGCCTGCCCTACGAGCAGTACTTC
CDR3: CASSRIQGGLPYEQYF

V: TRBV5-1
J: TRBJ1-2
D: NA
size: once
length: 14
DNA: TGCGCCAGCAGCTTGACAGGGTTAGACTATGGCTACACCTTC
CDR3: CASSLTGLDYGYTF

V: TRBV5-1
J: TRBJ2-7
D: NA
size: NA
length: 11
DNA: TGCGCCAGCAGCTTAGGAGGCGAGCAGTACTTC
CDR3: CASSLGGEQYF

V: TRBV7-8
J: TRBJ2-3
D: NA
size: NA
length: 16
DNA: TGTGCCAGCAGCTTAGGGTGGCAGGGGTCCCTTAATACGCAGTATTTT
CDR3: CASSLGWQGSLNTQYF

V: TRBV28
J: TRBJ2-7
D: NA
size: NA
length: 12
DNA: TGTGCCAGCAGTTCGGCTTACTACGAGCAGTACTTC
CDR3: CASSSAYYEQYF

V: TRBV29-1
J: TRBJ1-1
D: NA
size: NA
length: 15
DNA: TGCAGCGTTGAAGACTCCGGGGGGGGTTTGGCTGAAGCTTTCTTT
CDR3: CSVEDSGGGLAEAFF

V: TRBV7-9
J: TRBJ2-7
D: NA
size: NA
length: 16
DNA: TGTGCCAGCAGCCTGGGAGGAGGGGTGCTCGACTACGAGCAGTACTTC
CDR3: CASSLGGGVLDYEQYF

V: TRBV28
J: TRBJ2-6
D: NA
size: NA
length: 17
DNA: TGTGCCAGCAGTTTTAGGGGCGCGCTCTCTGGGGCCAACGTCCTGACTTTC
CDR3: CASSFRGALSGANVLTF

V: TRBV9
J: TRBJ1-1
D: NA
size: few
length: 12
DNA: TGTGCCAGCAGCGTAGACGGGGTCTCAACTTTCTTT
CDR3: CASSVDGVSTFF

V: TRBV2
J: TRBJ1-4
D: NA
size: once
length: 14
DNA: TGTGCCAGCAGTGCGACAGTAATTAATGAAAAACTGTTTTTT
CDR3: CASSATVINEKLFF

V: TRBV6-5
J: TRBJ1-2
D: TRBD1
size: NA
length: 13
DNA: TGTGCCAGCAGTTTCGGACAGGGCTATGGCTACACCTTC
CDR3: CASSFGQGYGYTF

V: TRBV5-1
J: TRBJ1-2
D: NA
size: NA
length: 13
DNA: TGCGCCAGCAGCTTGTCGGAGAACTATGGCTACACCTTC
CDR3: CASSLSENYGYTF

V: TRBV5-1
J: TRBJ2-5
D: NA
size: NA
length: 13
DNA: TGCGCCAGCAGCTCGGGGTACCAAGAGACCCAGTACTTC
CDR3: CASSSGYQETQYF

V: TRBV6-4
J: TRBJ1-5
D: NA
size: NA
length: 15
DNA: TGTGCCAGCAGCCCCGAGCGCGATAGCAATCAGCCCCAGCATTTT
CDR3: CASSPERDSNQPQHF

V: TRBV10-3
J: TRBJ1-2
D: TRBD1
size: NA
length: 14
DNA: TGTGCCATCAGTGGACAGGGGGAGGTTTATGGCTACACCTTC
CDR3: CAISGQGEVYGYTF

V: TRBV29-1
J: TRBJ1-2
D: TRBD1
size: NA
length: 14
DNA: TGCAGCGCAGGACAGGGGGCTGGAAATAATGGCTACACCTTC
CDR3: CSAGQGAGNNGYTF

V: TRBV5-1
J: TRBJ1-1
D: NA
size: few
length: 13
DNA: TGCGCCAGCAGCCAACAAGGAGGGACTGAAGCTTTCTTT
CDR3: CASSQQGGTEAFF

V: TRBV6-6
J: TRBJ1-1
D: TRBD1
size: NA
length: 13
DNA: TGTGCCAGCAGTCCGACAGGGGGGGTTGAAGCTTTCTTT
CDR3: CASSPTGGVEAFF